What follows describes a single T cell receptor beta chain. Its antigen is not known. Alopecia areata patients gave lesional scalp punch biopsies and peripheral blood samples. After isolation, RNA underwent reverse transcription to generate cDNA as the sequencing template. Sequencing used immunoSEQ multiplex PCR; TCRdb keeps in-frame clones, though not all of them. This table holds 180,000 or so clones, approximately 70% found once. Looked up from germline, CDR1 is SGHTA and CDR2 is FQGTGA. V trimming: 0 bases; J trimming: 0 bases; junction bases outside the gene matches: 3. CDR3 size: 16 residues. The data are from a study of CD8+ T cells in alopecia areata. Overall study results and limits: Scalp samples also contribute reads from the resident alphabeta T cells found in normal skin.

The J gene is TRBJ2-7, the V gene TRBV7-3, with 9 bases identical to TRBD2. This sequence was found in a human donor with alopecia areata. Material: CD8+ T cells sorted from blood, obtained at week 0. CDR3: CASSLTSSGDSYEQYF. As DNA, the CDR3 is TGTGCCAGCAGCTTAACGTCTAGCGGGGACTCCTACGAGCAGTACTTC.